Below are 8 T cell receptor beta chains sequenced from a single sample in a study of T cell responses to AZD1222 COVID-19 vaccine. This table comes from immunoSEQ multiplex PCR, and its TCRdb copy is limited to in-frame clones, with some not included. The sample lists over 45,000 clones, about 85% occurring once. Specimen: peripheral blood, collected on day 0 of AZD1222 vaccination. The receptor set was obtained from an adult in good health.

The genes are TRBV5-1 and TRBJ2-5, with D unclear. Germline lookup yields CDR1 SGHRS and CDR2 YFSETQ. CDR3 length: 14 amino acids. The ends were cut back, 0 bases at V and 5 bases at J, with 11 bases in the middle. The CDR3 nucleotides read TGCGCCAGCAGCTTGGAACGTCTTCGGGAGACCCAGTACTTC. This translates into CASSLERLRETQYF.

The chain uses TRBV19 and TRBJ2-1; no clear D. The CDR3 is made up of 14 amino acids. Trimming left V 3 bases short and J 0 bases short, with 6 bases between. CDR1 is LNHDA, CDR2 SQIVND, per germline (reference sequence). Here the CDR3 DNA reads TGTGCCAGTAGTATCCCCCCCTCCTACAATGAGCAGTTCTTC. Protein sequence: CASSIPPSYNEQFF. The full variable domain, rest sourced from reference TRBV19 and TRBJ2-1, is DGGITQSPKYLFRKEGQNVTLSCEQNLNHDAMYWYRQDPGQGLRLIYYSQIVNDFQKGDIAEGYSVSREKKESFPLTVTSAQKNPTAFYLCASSIPPSYNEQFFGPGTRLTVL.

The chain has TRBV5-1 and TRBJ2-3; 14 bases map to TRBD2. The CDR3 contains 17 residues. Germline V gives CDR1 SGHRS, CDR2 YFSETQ. The junction had 9 bases not matched to a gene; V was cut back by 4 bases and J by 5 bases. The CDR3 DNA reads as TGCGCCAGCAGCACCGGACTAGCGGGGGGACCACAAGATACGCAGTATTTT. Translated, it gives CASSTGLAGGPQDTQYF. The entire variable domain, with the rest obtained from reference TRBV5-1 and TRBJ2-3, is as follows: KAGVTQTPRYLIKTRGQQVTLSCSPISGHRSVSWYQQTPGQGLQFLFEYFSETQRNKGNFPGRFSGRQFSNSRSEMNVSTLELGDSALYLCASSTGLAGGPQDTQYFGPGTRLTVL.

This sequence joins TRBV7-2 and TRBJ1-5; D is unclear. Germline V gene data show CDR1 as SGHTA and CDR2 as FQGNSA. V lost 1 base and J 4 bases, leaving 5 bases between the germline ends. The CDR3 spans 13 residues. The CDR3 nucleotides read TGTGCCAGCAGCTTAGGACCGAATCAGCCCCAGCATTTT. Amino acid sequence: CASSLGPNQPQHF.

The chain couples TRBV5-4 to TRBJ2-7; 9 nucleotides line up with TRBD1. V was pared by 4 bases and J by 2 bases, with 4 bases of the junction left unmatched. The CDR3 runs 14 residues. Looked up from germline, CDR1 is SGHNT and CDR2 is YYREEE (reference sequence). Here the CDR3 DNA reads TGTGCCAGCAGCACCGGACAGGGGCCCTACGAGCAGTACTTC. It translates to CASSTGQGPYEQYF.

The chain recombines TRBV6-5 with TRBJ1-4, with no clear D. The CDR3 length is 14 residues. The V gene lost 6 bases and the J gene lost 0 bases, with 8 bases spanning the gap. Germline V gene sequence: CDR1 MNHEY, CDR2 SVGAGI. The CDR3 coding sequence is TGTGCCAGCAGGGGCCTCGCAACTAATGAAAAACTGTTTTTT. Its translation: CASRGLATNEKLFF.

This chain connects TRBV5-5 to TRBJ1-1; D not resolved. Trimming pared 1 base from V and 0 bases from J, leaving 7 bases between. Germline V lookup: CDR1 SGHKS, CDR2 YYEKEE (reference sequence). The CDR3 covers 14 residues. The CDR3 coding sequence is TGTGCCAGCAGCTTGAAACAGTTGAACACTGAAGCTTTCTTT. It is translated as CASSLKQLNTEAFF. The full variable domain, with the rest looked up from reference TRBV5-5 and TRBJ1-1, is DAGVTQSPTHLIKTRGQQVTLRCSPISGHKSVSWYQQVLGQGPQFIFQYYEKEERGRGNFPDRFSARQFPNYSSELNVNALLLGDSALYLCASSLKQLNTEAFFGQGTRLTVV.

This chain connects TRBV28 to TRBJ1-6; D remains unclear. Trimming took off 6 bases at V and 5 bases at J, with 2 bases between the two ends. This CDR3 region has 11 residues. Germline loops: CDR1 MDHEN, CDR2 SYDVKM. The CDR3 here is CASRDNSPLHF. CDR3 nucleotide sequence: TGTGCCAGCAGAGATAATTCACCCCTCCACTTT.